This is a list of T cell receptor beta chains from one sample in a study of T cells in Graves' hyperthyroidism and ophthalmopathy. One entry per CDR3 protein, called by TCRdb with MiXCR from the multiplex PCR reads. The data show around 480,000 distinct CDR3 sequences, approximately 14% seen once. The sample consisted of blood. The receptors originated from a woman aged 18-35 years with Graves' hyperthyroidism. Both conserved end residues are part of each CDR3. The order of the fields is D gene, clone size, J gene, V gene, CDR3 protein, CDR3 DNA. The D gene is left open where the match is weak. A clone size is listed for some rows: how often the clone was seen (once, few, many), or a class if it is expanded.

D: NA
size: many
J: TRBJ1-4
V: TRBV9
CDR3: CASSVDPVATNEKLFF
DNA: TGTGCCAGCAGCGTGGACCCCGTTGCAACTAATGAAAAACTGTTTTTT

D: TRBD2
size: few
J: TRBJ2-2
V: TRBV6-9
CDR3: CASSYPLTGGRTGELFF
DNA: TGTGCCAGCAGTTACCCCTTAACGGGAGGGCGCACCGGGGAGCTGTTTTTT

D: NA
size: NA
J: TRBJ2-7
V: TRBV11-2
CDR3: CASSSQTYNEQYF
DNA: TGTGCCAGCAGCTCACAAACATACAATGAGCAGTACTTC

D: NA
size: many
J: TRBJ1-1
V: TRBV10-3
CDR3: CAIRPGWNTEAFF
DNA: TGTGCCATCAGACCGGGCTGGAACACTGAAGCTTTCTTT

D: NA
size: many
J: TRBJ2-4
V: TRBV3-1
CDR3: CASSPPRLMGAIQYF
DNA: TGTGCCAGCAGCCCCCCCCGACTGATGGGTGCCATTCAGTACTTC

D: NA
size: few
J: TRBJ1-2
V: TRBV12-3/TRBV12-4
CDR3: CASSLIGGGYGYTF
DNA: TGTGCCAGCAGTTTAATTGGGGGAGGCTATGGCTACACCTTC

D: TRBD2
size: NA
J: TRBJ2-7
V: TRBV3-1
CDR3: CASSPIAGEFYEQYF
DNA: TGTGCCAGCAGCCCGATAGCGGGAGAGTTCTACGAGCAGTACTTC

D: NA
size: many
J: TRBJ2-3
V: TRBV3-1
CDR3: CASSQGAITSTDTQYF
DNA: TGTGCCAGCAGCCAAGGAGCGATTACTAGCACAGATACGCAGTATTTT

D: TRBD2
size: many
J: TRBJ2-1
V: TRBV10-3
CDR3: CAISGGSGGDEQFF
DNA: TGTGCCATCAGTGGGGGCAGCGGGGGTGATGAGCAGTTCTTC

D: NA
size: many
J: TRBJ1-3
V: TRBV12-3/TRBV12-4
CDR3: CASSSAGNTIYF
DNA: TGTGCCAGCAGTTCGGCTGGAAACACCATATATTTT

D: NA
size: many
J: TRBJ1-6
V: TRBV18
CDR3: CASSRGSYNSPLHF
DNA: TGTGCCAGCTCACGGGGGTCCTATAATTCACCCCTCCACTTT

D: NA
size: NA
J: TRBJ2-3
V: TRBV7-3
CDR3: CASSPSIMADTQYF
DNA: TGTGCCAGCAGCCCATCTATAATGGCAGATACGCAGTATTTT

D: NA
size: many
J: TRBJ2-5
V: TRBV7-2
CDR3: CASSLGPGSGQETQYF
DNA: TGTGCCAGCAGCTTAGGGCCCGGGAGCGGTCAAGAGACCCAGTACTTC

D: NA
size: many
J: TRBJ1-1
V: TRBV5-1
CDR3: CASSLSGGSEAFF
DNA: TGCGCCAGCAGCCTGTCAGGAGGCTCTGAAGCTTTCTTT

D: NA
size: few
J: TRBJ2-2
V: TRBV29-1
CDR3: CSVDRLNTGELFF
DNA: TGCAGCGTTGACCGATTGAACACCGGGGAGCTGTTTTTT